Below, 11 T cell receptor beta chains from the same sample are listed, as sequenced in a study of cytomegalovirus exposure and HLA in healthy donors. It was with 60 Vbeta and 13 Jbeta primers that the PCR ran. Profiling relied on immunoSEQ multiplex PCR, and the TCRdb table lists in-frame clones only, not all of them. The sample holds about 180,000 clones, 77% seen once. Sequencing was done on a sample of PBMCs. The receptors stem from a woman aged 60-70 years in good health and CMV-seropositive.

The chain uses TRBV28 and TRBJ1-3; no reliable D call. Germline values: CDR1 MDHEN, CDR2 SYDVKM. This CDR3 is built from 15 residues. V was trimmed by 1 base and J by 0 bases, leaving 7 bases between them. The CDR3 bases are TGTGCCAGCAGTTTATCCCTGCGCTCTGGAAACACCATATATTTT. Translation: CASSLSLRSGNTIYF.

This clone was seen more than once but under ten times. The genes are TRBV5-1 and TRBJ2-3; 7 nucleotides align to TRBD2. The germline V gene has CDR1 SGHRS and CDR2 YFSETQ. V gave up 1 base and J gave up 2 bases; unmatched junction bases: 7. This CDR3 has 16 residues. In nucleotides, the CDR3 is TGCGCCAGCAGCTTGAGCTCCAGCGGGATCACAGATACGCAGTATTTT. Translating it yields CASSLSSSGITDTQYF.

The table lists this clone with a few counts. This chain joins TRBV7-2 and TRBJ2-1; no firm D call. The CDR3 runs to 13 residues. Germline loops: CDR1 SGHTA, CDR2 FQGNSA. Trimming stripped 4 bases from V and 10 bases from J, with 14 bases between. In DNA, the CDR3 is TGTGCCAGCAGCTACCCCTCCTCGGAGGAGCAGTTCTTC. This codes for CASSYPSSEEQFF.

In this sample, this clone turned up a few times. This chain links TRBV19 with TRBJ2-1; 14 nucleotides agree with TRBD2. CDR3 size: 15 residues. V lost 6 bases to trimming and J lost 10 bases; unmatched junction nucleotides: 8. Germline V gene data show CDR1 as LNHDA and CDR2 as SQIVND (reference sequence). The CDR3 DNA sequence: TGTGCCAGTAGGATTACGACTAGCGGGAGGGGAGAGCAGTTCTTC. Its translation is CASRITTSGRGEQFF.

CDR3 protein: CASSLLGQGSYGYTF. The CDR3 DNA follows: TGTGCCAGCAGTTTATTGGGACAGGGGTCCTATGGCTACACCTTC. V gene TRBV28 combines with J gene TRBJ1-2; the match to TRBD1 covers 10 bases. V shed 1 base and J 4 bases; nucleotides not matched to a gene: 3. CDR3 length: 15 residues. Germline V lookup: CDR1 MDHEN, CDR2 SYDVKM.

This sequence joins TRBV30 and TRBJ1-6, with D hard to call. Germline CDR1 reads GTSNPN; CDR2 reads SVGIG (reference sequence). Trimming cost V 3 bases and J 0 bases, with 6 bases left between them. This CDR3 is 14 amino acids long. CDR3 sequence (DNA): TGTGCCTGGAGACAGATCTCCTATAATTCACCCCTCCACTTT. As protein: CAWRQISYNSPLHF.

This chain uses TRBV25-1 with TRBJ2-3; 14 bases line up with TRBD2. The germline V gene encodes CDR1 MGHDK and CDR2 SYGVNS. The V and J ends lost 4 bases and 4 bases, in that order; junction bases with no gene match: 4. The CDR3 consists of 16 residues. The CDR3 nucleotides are TGTGCCAGCAGTGGCGGGACTAGCGGGAGCGCAGATACGCAGTATTTT. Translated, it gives CASSGGTSGSADTQYF.

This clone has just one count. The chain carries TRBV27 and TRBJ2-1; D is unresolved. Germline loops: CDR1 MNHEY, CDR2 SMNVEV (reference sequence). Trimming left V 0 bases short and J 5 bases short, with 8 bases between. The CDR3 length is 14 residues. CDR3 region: CASSLSRQNNEQFF. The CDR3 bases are TGTGCCAGCAGTTTATCGCGACAAAACAATGAGCAGTTCTTC.

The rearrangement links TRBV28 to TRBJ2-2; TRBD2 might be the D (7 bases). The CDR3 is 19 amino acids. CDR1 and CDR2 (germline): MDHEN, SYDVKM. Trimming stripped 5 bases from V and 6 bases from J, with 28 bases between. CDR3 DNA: TGTGCCAGCAGTACCCTCTCGGCTAGTGGCGCGGGGGCCGCCGGGGAGCTGTTTTTT. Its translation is CASSTLSASGAGAAGELFF.

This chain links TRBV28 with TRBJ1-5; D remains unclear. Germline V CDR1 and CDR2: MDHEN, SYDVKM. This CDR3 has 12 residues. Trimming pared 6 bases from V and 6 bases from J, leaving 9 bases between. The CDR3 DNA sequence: TGTGCCAGCAGGGCAGTGTCTCAGCCCCAGCATTTT. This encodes CASRAVSQPQHF.

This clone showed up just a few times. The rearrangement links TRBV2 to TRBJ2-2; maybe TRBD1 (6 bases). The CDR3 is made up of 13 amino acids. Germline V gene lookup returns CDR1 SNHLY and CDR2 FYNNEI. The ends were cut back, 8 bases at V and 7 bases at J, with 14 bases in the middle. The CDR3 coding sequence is TGTGCCAGCTCTACAGGGAAACTCGGGGAGCTGTTTTTT. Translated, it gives CASSTGKLGELFF.